This note documents a single T cell receptor beta chain sequence. This record comes from a study of blood T cell repertoires in COVID-19. Study details: Acute and convalescent COVID-19 specimens originated in the United States, Italy and Spain.

Original handling: By means of reference gene primer amplification, nucleated cell counts were estimated. Generated by immunoSEQ multiplex PCR, the TCRdb table keeps only in-frame clones and is missing some. The V and J calls and clone size are taken from that table; D and trimming were inferred from the DNA. This sample has approximately 440,000 clones, with about nine tenths found just once. Input material: peripheral blood. This receptor was obtained from a woman in her forties or fifties with COVID-19, enrolled during active disease.

The CDR3 DNA sequence: TGTGCCGGCGCGGCTGGGGGCCCGAGCACAGATACGCAGTATTTT. Its translation is CAGAAGGPSTDTQYF. The rearrangement uses TRBV7-9 and TRBJ2-3; possible D gene TRBD1, 6 bases. The V and J ends lost 11 bases and 0 bases respectively, with 18 bases between them. This CDR3 comprises 15 residues. Looked up from germline, CDR1 is SEHNR and CDR2 is FQNEAQ (reference sequence).